This entry lists 15 T cell receptor beta chains sequenced from one sample in a study of cytomegalovirus exposure and HLA in healthy donors. 60 Vbeta and 13 Jbeta primers were used in PCR. The repertoire was sequenced with immunoSEQ multiplex PCR; TCRdb's copy has only in-frame clones and lacks some. The data hold about 180,000 clones, with approximately 78% observed a single time. The sample taken for sequencing was PBMCs. The receptors originated from a human donor in good health.

This clone was detected only a few times. The chain uses TRBV7-9 and TRBJ1-6, with 7 bases aligning to TRBD1. V lost 6 bases, J lost 3 bases, and 11 bases stayed unmatched. The CDR3 covers 17 residues. In germline, CDR1 is SEHNR, CDR2 FQNEAQ (reference sequence). The CDR3 loop is CASSFTGASGYNSPLHF. As DNA, the CDR3 is TGTGCCAGCAGTTTTACAGGGGCGAGCGGCTATAATTCACCCCTCCACTTT. Together with reference TRBV7-9 and TRBJ1-6, the CDR3 gives the full variable domain: DTGVSQNPRHKITKRGQNVTFRCDPISEHNRLYWYRQTLGQGPEFLTYFQNEAQLEKSRLLSDRFSAERPKGSFSTLEIQRTEQGDSAMYLCASSFTGASGYNSPLHFGNGTRLTVT.

V and J are TRBV23-1 and TRBJ1-1; tentative D call: TRBD1 (6 bases). TRBV23-1 is designated an ORF whose function remains uncertain. Trimming cost V 4 bases and J 6 bases, with 15 bases left between them. The CDR3 length is 14 residues. The DNA of the CDR3 is TGCGCCAGCAGTCGATACCGGGACATAGCTGAAGCTTTCTTT. Amino acid sequence: CASSRYRDIAEAFF.

The rearrangement links TRBV6-6 to TRBJ2-7; tentative D call: TRBD1 (5 bases). CDR1 MNHNY and CDR2 SVGAGI come from the germline V gene (reference sequence). The CDR3 runs to 14 residues. The V gene lost 0 bases and the J gene lost 5 bases, with 11 bases spanning the gap. The CDR3 DNA follows: TGTGCCAGCAGTTACTCGGGGCAGGCCGACGAGCAGTACTTC. It specifies CASSYSGQADEQYF.

This clone came up a few times. V is TRBV2 and J is TRBJ1-4, with 10 bases fitting TRBD1. The CDR3 loop spans 13 amino acids. Germline V gene data show CDR1 as SNHLY and CDR2 as FYNNEI. V lost 10 bases and J lost 8; bases outside the gene matches: 7. CDR3 loop: CATAGQGLEKLFF. The CDR3 region has the DNA TGTGCCACCGCGGGACAGGGGTTGGAAAAACTGTTTTTT.

The V and J genes are TRBV27 and TRBJ2-7; TRBD1 is a possible D gene (6 bases). Trimming cost V 2 bases and J 7 bases, with 15 bases left between them. Looked up from germline, CDR1 is MNHEY and CDR2 is SMNVEV (reference sequence). This CDR3 contains 14 residues. The CDR3 DNA reads TGTGCCAGCAGTTTAGGTACAGGGATGAGGGAGCAGTACTTC. It codes for CASSLGTGMREQYF.

The rearrangement joins TRBV7-8 to TRBJ2-7; 7 positions agree with TRBD1. CDR1 and CDR2 from the germline V gene are SGHVS and FQNEAQ. The CDR3 length is 14 residues. The V and J ends lost 7 bases and 2 bases, in that order; junction bases with no gene match: 8. CDR3 in amino acids: CASTSRTGTYEQYF. CDR3 coding DNA: TGTGCCAGCACCTCACGGACAGGCACCTACGAGCAGTACTTC.

CDR3 sequence: CASSGQSTTNEKLFF. The CDR3 DNA follows: TGTGCCAGCAGTGGACAGAGTACAACTAATGAAAAACTGTTTTTT. This chain connects TRBV6-1 to TRBJ1-4; D is possibly TRBD1 (5 bases). Germline assignment: CDR1 MNHNS and CDR2 SASEGT. The CDR3 loop spans 15 amino acids. With 4 bases removed from V and 0 bases from J, the gap between germline ends came to 9 bases.

This clone was recorded a few times. V and J are TRBV7-2 and TRBJ1-5; D perhaps matches TRBD1 (6 bases). The CDR3 contains 14 residues. Deletions cut 4 bases from V and 6 bases from J, with 13 bases between. From germline, CDR1 is SGHTA and CDR2 FQGNSA. The CDR3 region is CASSSWGGVQPQHF. DNA for the CDR3: TGTGCCAGCAGCTCCTGGGGGGGCGTTCAGCCCCAGCATTTT. The full variable domain, in which reference TRBV7-2 and TRBJ1-5 provide the parts outside the CDR3, is GAGVSQSPSNKVTEKGKDVELRCDPISGHTALYWYRQSLGQGLEFLIYFQGNSAPDKSGLPSDRFSAERTGGSVSTLTIQRTQQEDSAVYLCASSSWGGVQPQHFGDGTRLSIL.

This rearrangement joins TRBV7-9 to TRBJ2-2; 7 bases are a match to TRBD1. Per germline, CDR1 SEHNR and CDR2 FQNEAQ (reference sequence). The CDR3 runs to 15 residues. Trimming took 6 bases from V and 5 from J; bases not matched to a gene: 9. CDR3 loop: CASSNSPGGTGELFF. For the CDR3, the DNA is TGTGCCAGCAGTAATAGCCCAGGGGGTACCGGGGAGCTGTTTTTT.

This chain uses TRBV7-9 with TRBJ1-2; 7 bases map to TRBD1. The V gene's germline CDR1 is SEHNR and CDR2 FQNEAQ (reference sequence). The CDR3 runs to 13 residues. The V gene end was trimmed by 5 bases and the J gene end by 7 bases; junction bases not matched to a gene: 7. The CDR3 here is CASSPTGSTGYTF. CDR3 sequence (DNA): TGTGCCAGCAGCCCGACAGGGTCGACTGGCTACACCTTC.

This clone was counted between two and nine times. The chain couples TRBV2 to TRBJ1-2; D unresolved. This CDR3 has 15 amino acids. Trimming took 7 bases from V and 8 from J, leaving 23 bases between them. Germline V gene data show CDR1 as SNHLY and CDR2 as FYNNEI. In nucleotides, the CDR3 is TGTGCCAGCACAATTGGACGCGAGGAGCGGCGGGGCTACACCTTC. Its protein product is CASTIGREERRGYTF.

J is TRBJ1-1 and V is TRBV7-8; D is unresolved. Trimming removed 1 base from V and 3 bases from J, with 6 bases in between. The CDR3 extends over 13 amino acids. Germline CDR1 is SGHVS and CDR2 is FQNEAQ. Here the CDR3 reads CASSLVSYTEAFF. DNA of the CDR3: TGTGCCAGCAGCTTAGTCAGTTACACTGAAGCTTTCTTT.

This clone was detected a few times. The V and J genes are TRBV7-9 and TRBJ2-5; 12 bases agree with TRBD1. Germline CDR1 SEHNR, CDR2 FQNEAQ (reference sequence). The ends lost 5 bases at V and 4 bases at J; junction bases unmatched: 5. There are 15 residues in the CDR3. The CDR3 region is CASSGRDRGRETQYF. The CDR3 region has the DNA TGTGCCAGCAGCGGCCGGGACAGGGGGCGAGAGACCCAGTACTTC.

The V gene is TRBV6-1, the J gene TRBJ1-1; D uncertain. Germline V gene sequence: CDR1 MNHNS, CDR2 SASEGT. The length of the CDR3 is 15 residues. Between the trimmed V and J ends, which lost 5 bases and 3 bases, there was a span of 16 bases. The CDR3 loop reads CASSWAYGRDTEAFF. The CDR3 DNA reads TGTGCCAGCAGTTGGGCCTACGGGCGGGACACTGAAGCTTTCTTT.

V and J are TRBV4-2 and TRBJ2-5; 7 bases are shared with TRBD1. The CDR3 is made up of 18 amino acids. V lost 0 bases to trimming and J lost 9 bases; unmatched junction nucleotides: 19. CDR1 is LGHNA, CDR2 YNFKEQ, per germline. DNA of the CDR3: TGTGCCAGCAGCCAAGAAGGCCCGACAGGGCGGACCACAAAGGCCCAGTACTTC. Its protein is CASSQEGPTGRTTKAQYF.